This TCR beta chain was captured in a study of blood T cells in healthy people across ages. This CDR3 contains 15 residues. CDR1 is LGHNA, CDR2 YSLEER, per germline. V was cut by 0 bases and J by 4 bases, with 12 bases left in between. A second PCR, run for about 6 to 11 cycles, used a sample-barcoded 5' primer plus a J-beta primer mix. MiXCR, applied by TCRdb to the 5' RACE reads, yields one record per CDR3 protein. The repertoire holds under 700,000 distinct CDR3 sequences, with less than 25% as singletons. These sequences were also reported in another study, on T cells of mothers and their children.

The TCR comes from a boy younger than 18 in good health. The specimen sequenced was blood. V gene TRBV4-3 combines with J gene TRBJ2-5; D possibly corresponds to TRBD1 (6 bases). The CDR3 DNA follows: TGCGCCAGCAGCCAAGATGCAGGGGATGGAGAGACCCAGTACTTC. It is translated as CASSQDAGDGETQYF.